These 16 T cell receptor beta chains were sequenced from one sample in a study of blood T cell repertoires in COVID-19. Data came from immunoSEQ multiplex PCR; TCRdb stores just in-frame clones and leaves some out. The data show under 550,000 clones, about 90% seen once. Sequences were obtained from peripheral blood. These receptors were taken from a young man with COVID-19, enrolled during active disease.

V and J are TRBV24-1 and TRBJ2-1; 7 bases agree with TRBD1. The CDR3 loop spans 16 amino acids. The V gene's germline CDR1 is KGHDR and CDR2 SFDVKD. The junction had 9 bases not matched to a gene; V was cut back by 4 bases and J by 4 bases. CDR3 sequence: CATSEAGTAVYNEQFF. In nucleotides, the CDR3 is TGTGCCACCAGTGAGGCCGGGACAGCCGTATACAATGAGCAGTTCTTC.

The chain uses TRBV5-5 and TRBJ2-7; 7 bases align to TRBD1. CDR1 is SGHKS, CDR2 YYEKEE, per germline (reference sequence). V lost 4 bases and J lost 3; bases outside the gene matches: 10. The CDR3 length is 15 residues. CDR3 loop: CASSPNPTGYYEQYF. CDR3 in DNA: TGTGCCAGCAGCCCGAACCCGACAGGGTACTACGAGCAGTACTTC. Using reference TRBV5-5 and TRBJ2-7 for the parts outside the CDR3, the full variable domain is DAGVTQSPTHLIKTRGQQVTLRCSPISGHKSVSWYQQVLGQGPQFIFQYYEKEERGRGNFPDRFSARQFPNYSSELNVNALLLGDSALYLCASSPNPTGYYEQYFGPGTRLTVT.

The chain employs TRBV7-3 and TRBJ2-1; 9 nucleotides agree with TRBD2. The CDR3 is made up of 15 amino acids. Germline lookup yields CDR1 SGHTA and CDR2 FQGTGA. Germline trimming cut 3 bases from V and 9 bases from J; bases unmatched to any gene: 9. Written as DNA, the CDR3 is TGTGCCAGCAGCTTGGTTGCTAGCGGGATTGCTGAGCAGTTCTTC. Residues: CASSLVASGIAEQFF.

This clone showed up many times. DNA for the CDR3: TGTGCCAGCAGCCGCAATCCCTGGACTAGCGGGAGCAATGAGCAGTTCTTC. This translates into CASSRNPWTSGSNEQFF. This chain uses TRBV7-9 with TRBJ2-1; 13 positions agree with TRBD2. Per the germline V gene, CDR1 is SEHNR and CDR2 is FQNEAQ (reference sequence). V trimming: 5 bases; J trimming: 6 bases; junction bases outside the gene matches: 10. The CDR3 runs 17 residues.

The CDR3 spells CASSLGYRNSPLHF. The CDR3 DNA is TGTGCCAGCAGCTTAGGTTACCGGAATTCACCCCTCCACTTT. The chain carries TRBV11-2 and TRBJ1-6, with no clear D. Trimming removed 1 base from V and 7 bases from J, with 8 bases in between. The CDR3 runs 14 residues. Germline-derived CDR1 and CDR2 are SGHAT and FQNNGV.

J is TRBJ1-2 and V is TRBV7-2; the match to TRBD1 covers 7 bases. The CDR3 runs 14 residues. Trimming took 6 bases from V and 3 from J; bases not matched to a gene: 7. Germline assignment: CDR1 SGHTA and CDR2 FQGNSA. Here the CDR3 reads CASSSTGLDYGYTF. In DNA, the CDR3 is TGTGCCAGCAGTTCGACAGGGTTGGACTATGGCTACACCTTC.

CDR3 in amino acids: CASSLYPRARRDYNEQFF. The CDR3, as DNA: TGCGCCAGCAGTCTGTACCCCCGGGCGCGGAGGGACTACAATGAGCAGTTCTTC. This chain links TRBV23-1 with TRBJ2-1; TRBD2 is a possible D gene (6 bases). TRBV23-1 is classed as an ORF, of uncertain function. The CDR3 spans 18 residues. Between the trimmed V and J ends, which lost 4 bases and 3 bases, there was a span of 22 bases.

This chain connects TRBV5-6 to TRBJ1-1; D is uncertain. Germline loops: CDR1 SGHDT, CDR2 YYEEEE. The germline V and J ends were trimmed by 6 bases and 3 bases, with 12 bases remaining between them. This CDR3 comprises 13 residues. The CDR3 DNA reads as TGTGCCAGCAACGAGGGATGGGACACTGAAGCTTTCTTT. This codes for CASNEGWDTEAFF.

The CDR3 loop reads CASSQGAGQGFYNEQFF. Here the CDR3 DNA reads TGCGCCAGCAGCCAAGGGGCTGGACAGGGCTTCTACAATGAGCAGTTCTTC. The chain recombines TRBV4-1 with TRBJ2-1, with 8 bases identical to TRBD1. The CDR3 has 17 amino acids. Losses at the gene ends were 1 base for V and 3 bases for J; bases not matched to a gene: 8. Germline CDR1 MGHRA, CDR2 YSYEKL.

The gene calls are TRBV2 and TRBJ2-2; D unclear. CDR3 size: 11 residues. V dropped 7 bases and J dropped 7 bases, with 7 bases sitting between them. The germline CDR1 and CDR2 sequences are SNHLY and FYNNEI. The CDR3 bases are TGTGCCAGCACTAGTGGCGGGGAGCTGTTTTTT. Its translation is CASTSGGELFF.

The V call is TRBV19, the J call TRBJ1-5; D is perhaps TRBD1 (6 bases). The CDR3 spans 14 residues. Trimming took off 8 bases at V and 0 bases at J, with 11 bases between the two ends. CDR1 is LNHDA, CDR2 SQIVND, per germline (reference sequence). In DNA, the CDR3 is TGTGCCAGTGGCGGACAGATTAGCAATCAGCCCCAGCATTTT. Translating gives CASGGQISNQPQHF. The entire variable domain, with the rest obtained from reference TRBV19 and TRBJ1-5, is as follows: DGGITQSPKYLFRKEGQNVTLSCEQNLNHDAMYWYRQDPGQGLRLIYYSQIVNDFQKGDIAEGYSVSREKKESFPLTVTSAQKNPTAFYLCASGGQISNQPQHFGDGTRLSIL.

The J gene is TRBJ2-1, the V gene TRBV3-1 (or the pseudogene TRBV3-2); tentatively, D is TRBD2 (5 bases). The V gene's germline CDR1 is LGHDT and CDR2 YNNKEL (reference sequence). V was pared by 0 bases and J by 4 bases, with 19 bases between. The CDR3 sequence is 18 residues long. In DNA, the CDR3 is TGTGCCAGCAGCCAAGACCCTCTCTCCCTAGCTCGTTACAATGAGCAGTTCTTC. This translates into CASSQDPLSLARYNEQFF.

V gene TRBV7-9 combines with J gene TRBJ2-1; D may be TRBD2 (6 bases). The CDR3 sequence is 14 residues long. CDR1 is SEHNR, CDR2 FQNEAQ, per germline (reference sequence). The ends were cut back, 4 bases at V and 5 bases at J, with 12 bases in the middle. CDR3 sequence (DNA): TGTGCCAGCAGCTCCCCGACTAGAGACAATGAGCAGTTCTTC. Its protein is CASSSPTRDNEQFF.

This rearrangement joins TRBV23-1 to TRBJ1-1; no firm D call. TRBV23-1 is an ORF, and what it does is uncertain. Trimming took 0 bases from V and 4 from J, leaving 27 bases between them. The CDR3 length is 20 residues. CDR3 coding DNA: TGCGCCAGCAGTCAATCAGGAGCGGAGTTCGCTATAAGGCGTTGCACTGAAGCTTTCTTT. Translated, it gives CASSQSGAEFAIRRCTEAFF.

This clone was recorded once. V gene TRBV6-5 combines with J gene TRBJ2-7, with D uncertain. Germline V gene sequence: CDR1 MNHEY, CDR2 SVGAGI. The CDR3 is 13 residues long. Trimming left V 8 bases short and J 1 base short, with 12 bases between. The CDR3 DNA reads as TGTGCCAGCGGAAAGACGGGTTCCTACGAGCAGTACTTC. Translated: CASGKTGSYEQYF.

CDR3 sequence (DNA): TGTGCCAGCAGTGCACAGGGCTATGAGCAGTTCTTC. Its protein is CASSAQGYEQFF. V is TRBV2 and J is TRBJ2-1; possible D gene TRBD1, 6 bases. Looked up from germline, CDR1 is SNHLY and CDR2 is FYNNEI. The length of the CDR3 is 12 residues. V was cut by 4 bases and J by 8 bases, with 9 bases left in between. Full variable domain (outside the CDR3, taken from reference TRBV2 and TRBJ2-1): EPEVTQTPSHQVTQMGQEVILRCVPISNHLYFYWYRQILGQKVEFLVSFYNNEISEKSEIFDDQFSVERPDGSNFTLKIRSTKLEDSAMYFCASSAQGYEQFFGPGTRLTVL.